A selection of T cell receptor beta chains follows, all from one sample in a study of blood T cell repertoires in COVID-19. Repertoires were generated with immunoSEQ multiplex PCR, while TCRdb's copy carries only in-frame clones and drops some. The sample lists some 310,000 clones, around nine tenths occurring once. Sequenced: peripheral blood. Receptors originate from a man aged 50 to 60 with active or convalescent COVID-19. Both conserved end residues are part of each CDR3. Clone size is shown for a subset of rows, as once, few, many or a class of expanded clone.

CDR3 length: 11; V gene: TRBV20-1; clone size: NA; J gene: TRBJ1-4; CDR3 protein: CSAKQQEKLFF
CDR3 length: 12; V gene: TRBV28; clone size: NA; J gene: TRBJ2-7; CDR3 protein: CASSEEVYEQYF
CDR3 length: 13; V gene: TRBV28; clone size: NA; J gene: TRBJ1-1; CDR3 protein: CASSAPGRPEAFF
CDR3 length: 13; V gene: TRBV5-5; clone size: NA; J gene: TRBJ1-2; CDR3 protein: CASSLEPEYGYTF
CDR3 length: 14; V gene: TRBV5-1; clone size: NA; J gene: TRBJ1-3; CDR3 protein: CASSLQGKGNTIYF
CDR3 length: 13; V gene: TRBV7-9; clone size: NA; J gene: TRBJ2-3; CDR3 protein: CASSLEWAYTQYF
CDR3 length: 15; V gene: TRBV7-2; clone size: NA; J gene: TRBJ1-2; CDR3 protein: CASSSEHLANYGYTF
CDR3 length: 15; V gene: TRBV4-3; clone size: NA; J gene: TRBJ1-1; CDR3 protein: CASSQDGQMNTEAFF
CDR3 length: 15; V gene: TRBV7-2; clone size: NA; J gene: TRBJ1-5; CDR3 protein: CASSPQTGGAQPQHF
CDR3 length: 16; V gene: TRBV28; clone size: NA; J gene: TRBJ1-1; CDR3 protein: CASTYALDSTNTEAFF
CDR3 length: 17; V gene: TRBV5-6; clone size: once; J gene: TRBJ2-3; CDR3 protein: CASSLLTSGGGTDTQYF
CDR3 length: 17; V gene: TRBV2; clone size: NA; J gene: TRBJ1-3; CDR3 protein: CASSVTGGRPPGNTIYF
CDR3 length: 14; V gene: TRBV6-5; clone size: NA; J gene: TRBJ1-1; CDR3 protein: CASSTTRWNTEAFF
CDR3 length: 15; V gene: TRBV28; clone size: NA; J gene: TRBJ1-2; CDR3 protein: CASSRRQGAIYGYTF
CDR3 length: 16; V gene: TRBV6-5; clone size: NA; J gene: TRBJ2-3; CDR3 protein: CASSYSGGPPTDTQYF
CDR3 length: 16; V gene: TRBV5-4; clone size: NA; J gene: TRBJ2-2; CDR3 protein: CASSPGTGQNTGELFF
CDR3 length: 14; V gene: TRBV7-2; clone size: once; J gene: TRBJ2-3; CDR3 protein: CASSLQGRRDTQYF
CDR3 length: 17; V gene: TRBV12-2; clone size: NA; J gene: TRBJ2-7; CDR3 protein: CASRLGQPGQGAYEQYF
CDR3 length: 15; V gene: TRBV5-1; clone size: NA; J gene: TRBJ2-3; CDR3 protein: CASSLVGGGTDTQYF
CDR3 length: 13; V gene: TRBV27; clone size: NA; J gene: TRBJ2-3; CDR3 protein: CASSLAGSDTQYF
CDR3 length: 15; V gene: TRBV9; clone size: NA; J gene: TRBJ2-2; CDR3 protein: CASSVDGRYTGELFF
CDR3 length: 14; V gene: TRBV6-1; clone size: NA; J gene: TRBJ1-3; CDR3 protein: CASSEGSSGNTIYF
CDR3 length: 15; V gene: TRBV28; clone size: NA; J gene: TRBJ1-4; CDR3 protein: CASSLRLGGYEKLFF
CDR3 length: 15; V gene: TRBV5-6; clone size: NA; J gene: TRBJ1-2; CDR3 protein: CASSRTTGSNYGYTF
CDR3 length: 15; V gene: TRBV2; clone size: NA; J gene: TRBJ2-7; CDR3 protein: CASTGLRDRGYEQYF
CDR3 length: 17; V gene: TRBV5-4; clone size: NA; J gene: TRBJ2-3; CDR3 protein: CASSLVPSGRAEDTQYF
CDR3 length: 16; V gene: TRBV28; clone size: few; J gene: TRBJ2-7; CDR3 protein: CASSSFYGQGIYEQYF
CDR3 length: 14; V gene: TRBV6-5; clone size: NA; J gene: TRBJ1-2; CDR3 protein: CASSYTGVGYGYTF
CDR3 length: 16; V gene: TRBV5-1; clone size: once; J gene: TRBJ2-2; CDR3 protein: CASSLDLAGAAGELFF